These 28 T cell receptor beta chains share one sample of origin, sequenced in a study of T cell clonotyping in hematopoietic cell transplantation. Using immunoSEQ multiplex PCR, the repertoire was profiled, and TCRdb retains in-frame clones only, with some absent. The sample carries under 9,500 clones, nearly 80% recorded once. This material consisted of peripheral blood mononuclear cells, taken 180 days after allogeneic stem cell transplant. The source is a female patient aged 50-59 years who had an allogeneic stem cell transplant from a related donor, so the T cells may come from the graft donor. Some clones in this sample may be carry-over from other donors' samples.

This chain uses TRBV11-3 with TRBJ2-2; 8 bases fit TRBD2. The CDR3 has 15 amino acids. Germline V gives CDR1 SGHNT, CDR2 YENEEA. V shed 3 bases and J 6 bases; nucleotides not matched to a gene: 6. This CDR3 reads CASSFHHSGAGELFF. In nucleotides, the CDR3 is TGTGCCAGCAGCTTTCATCATAGCGGGGCCGGGGAGCTGTTTTTT.

The rearrangement uses TRBV30 and TRBJ2-5; D call uncertain. Looked up from germline, CDR1 is GTSNPN and CDR2 is SVGIG (reference sequence). The V and J ends lost 4 bases and 4 bases respectively, with 16 bases between them. This CDR3 region has 14 residues. CDR3 nucleotides: TGTGCCTGGATTCAGCCAGGCAGGCCAGAGACCCAGTACTTC. Protein sequence: CAWIQPGRPETQYF. The full variable domain, with the rest looked up from reference TRBV30 and TRBJ2-5, is SQTIHQWPATLVQPVGSPLSLECTVEGTSNPNLYWYRQAAGRGLQLLFYSVGIGQISSEVPQNLSASRPQDRQFILSSKKLLLSDSGFYLCAWIQPGRPETQYFGPGTRLLVL.

The rearrangement links TRBV11-2 to TRBJ2-7, with 10 bases fitting TRBD1. Trimming removed 4 bases from V and 2 bases from J; junction bases left unmatched: 5. The CDR3 is made up of 15 amino acids. CDR1 is SGHAT and CDR2 is FQNNGV in the germline V gene. The CDR3 DNA reads TGTGCCAGCAGCTCCCCGGGACAGGGGACCTACGAGCAGTACTTC. Translation: CASSSPGQGTYEQYF.

Here the CDR3 DNA reads TGTGCCAGCAGTCCCCACCCGGGACAGGGGGGTTCCCCACATCAGCCCCAGCATTTT. Translated: CASSPHPGQGGSPHQPQHF. The J gene is TRBJ1-5, the V gene TRBV27; 11 positions match TRBD1. The CDR3 length is 19 residues. After removal of 5 bases from V and 5 bases from J, the junction contained 17 bases not matched to a gene. Per the germline V gene, CDR1 is MNHEY and CDR2 is SMNVEV (reference sequence).

This chain joins TRBV28 and TRBJ2-1; TRBD1 might be the D (7 bases). Per the germline V gene, CDR1 is MDHEN and CDR2 is SYDVKM. Trimming removed 8 bases from V and 3 bases from J, with 14 bases in between. The length of the CDR3 is 14 residues. Here the CDR3 DNA reads TGTGCCAGCTGCGGGACAGCCAACTACAATGAGCAGTTCTTC. It translates to CASCGTANYNEQFF.

In regard to this clone: The same CDR3 also results from other DNA sequences found in this sample. The chain carries TRBV5-1 and TRBJ2-2, with D hard to call. CDR3 size: 17 residues. V lost 0 bases and J 1 base, leaving 13 bases between the germline ends. Per the germline V gene, CDR1 is SGHRS and CDR2 is YFSETQ. CDR3 sequence (DNA): TGCGCCAGCAGCTTGGCCCGGACGGGTGGGAACACCGGGGAGCTGTTTTTT. This gives the protein CASSLARTGGNTGELFF.

This clone was counted a few times. The V gene is TRBV2, the J gene TRBJ1-5; D might be TRBD1 (5 bases). Per germline, CDR1 SNHLY and CDR2 FYNNEI. The CDR3 loop spans 14 amino acids. The germline V and J ends were trimmed by 9 bases and 1 base, with 13 bases remaining between them. CDR3 bases: TGTGCCAGTTCAACAGGCGAGAGCAATCAGCCCCAGCATTTT. Amino acids: CASSTGESNQPQHF.

This chain links TRBV19 with TRBJ2-7, with 9 bases identical to TRBD1. The CDR3 spans 15 residues. Germline values: CDR1 LNHDA, CDR2 SQIVND (reference sequence). V shed 5 bases and J 0 bases; nucleotides not matched to a gene: 5. The CDR3 DNA follows: TGTGCCAGTAGTGGACAGGGGCTGAACTCCTACGAGCAGTACTTC. It encodes CASSGQGLNSYEQYF.

The chain has TRBV28 and TRBJ1-5; D is unresolved. Trimming left V 7 bases short and J 4 bases short, with 11 bases between. The germline V gene encodes CDR1 MDHEN and CDR2 SYDVKM. The CDR3 is made up of 13 amino acids. CDR3 region: CASTQERNQPQHF. DNA of the CDR3: TGTGCCAGCACTCAAGAGAGAAATCAGCCCCAGCATTTT.

This chain joins TRBV9 and TRBJ2-3, with 12 bases fitting TRBD2. Trimming took 0 bases from V and 1 from J; bases not matched to a gene: 6. The CDR3 runs 18 residues. Germline CDR1 is SGDLS and CDR2 is YYNGEE. In DNA, the CDR3 is TGTGCCAGCAGCGTAGGGGCTAGCGGGGGGGCCGGCACAGATACGCAGTATTTT. This encodes CASSVGASGGAGTDTQYF.

The gene calls are TRBV4-2 and TRBJ2-6; no reliable D call. V lost 2 bases to trimming and J lost 0 bases, with 8 bases between them. The CDR3 totals 16 residues. Germline CDR1 reads LGHNA; CDR2 reads YNFKEQ. The chain's CDR3 is CASSQWTHSGANVLTF. The DNA of the CDR3 is TGTGCCAGCAGCCAATGGACCCACTCTGGGGCCAACGTCCTGACTTTC.

The chain couples TRBV1 to TRBJ1-1; no check of the table's D call, TRBD1, against the DNA was made. TRBV1 is a documented pseudogene. This CDR3 comprises 13 residues. The CDR3 region is CTSSQGADTEAFF. CDR3 DNA sequence: TGCACCAGCAGCCAGGGGGCGGACACTGAAGCTTTCTTT.

The V call is TRBV5-6, the J call TRBJ1-1; D remains ambiguous. The CDR3 totals 16 residues. Germline-derived CDR1 and CDR2 are SGHDT and YYEEEE. V dropped 2 bases and J dropped 3 bases, with 17 bases sitting between them. The CDR3 spells CASSFTARAIDTEAFF. The CDR3 DNA reads as TGTGCCAGCAGCTTCACTGCTAGGGCGATTGACACTGAAGCTTTCTTT.

The rearrangement joins TRBV27 to TRBJ2-7, with D perhaps matching TRBD1 (6 bases). Between the trimmed V and J ends, which lost 4 bases and 0 bases, there was a span of 13 bases. The germline gives CDR1 MNHEY, CDR2 SMNVEV (reference sequence). This CDR3 contains 15 residues. The CDR3 loop reads CASSSTGTSSYEQYF. The CDR3 DNA is TGTGCCAGCAGTTCAACCGGGACAAGCTCCTACGAGCAGTACTTC.

This clone appeared a single time. The chain is built from TRBV29-1 and TRBJ1-1; 7 bases are shared with TRBD1. The CDR3 has 14 amino acids. Germline assignment: CDR1 SQVTM and CDR2 ANQGSEA. V trimming: 6 bases; J trimming: 1 base; junction bases outside the gene matches: 8. The CDR3 DNA is TGCAGCGTCTTAAGGGACAGCACGAACACTGAAGCTTTCTTT. This gives the protein CSVLRDSTNTEAFF.

The gene calls are TRBV9 and TRBJ2-5; D gene uncertain. This CDR3 has 14 amino acids. CDR1 and CDR2 (germline): SGDLS, YYNGEE. Trimming took 3 bases from V and 2 from J, leaving 11 bases between them. The CDR3 protein is CASSASGDQETQYF. The CDR3 region has the DNA TGTGCCAGCAGCGCTAGTGGGGATCAAGAGACCCAGTACTTC.

The chain joins TRBV9 to TRBJ1-3; D call uncertain. Germline assignment: CDR1 SGDLS and CDR2 YYNGEE. The CDR3 sequence is 14 residues long. V was trimmed by 2 bases and J by 8 bases, leaving 14 bases between them. CDR3 nucleotides: TGTGCCAGCAGCGTGGAGCCCGTAGGACACACCATATATTTT. It yields the protein CASSVEPVGHTIYF.

This clone rates as medium-sized. The chain links TRBV5-1 to TRBJ1-6; 9 bases are shared with TRBD1. Germline-derived CDR1 and CDR2 are SGHRS and YFSETQ. J lost 9 bases, V lost 2 bases, and 18 bases had no gene match. The CDR3 totals 19 residues. This CDR3 is CASSFTTPGTGPEGSPLHF. Written as DNA, the CDR3 is TGCGCCAGCAGCTTCACCACGCCCGGGACAGGGCCTGAGGGTTCACCCCTCCACTTT.

This chain joins TRBV29-1 and TRBJ1-1, with D uncertain. CDR1 SQVTM and CDR2 ANQGSEA come from the germline V gene. V dropped 6 bases and J dropped 1 base, with 9 bases sitting between them. The CDR3 has 12 amino acids. The CDR3 sequence is CSVIPGNTEAFF. DNA for the CDR3: TGCAGCGTGATACCGGGGAACACTGAAGCTTTCTTT. Supplemented by reference TRBV29-1 and TRBJ1-1, the full variable domain reads SAVISQKPSRDICQRGTSLTIQCQVDSQVTMMFWYRQQPGQSLTLIATANQGSEATYESGFVIDKFPISRPNLTFSTLTVSNMSPEDSSIYLCSVIPGNTEAFFGQGTRLTVV.

The rearrangement joins TRBV7-2 to TRBJ2-2, with unresolved D. The CDR3 has 13 residues. The germline V gene has CDR1 SGHTA and CDR2 FQGNSA. Trimming cost V 2 bases and J 4 bases, with 5 bases left between them. Written as DNA, the CDR3 is TGTGCCAGCAGCTTATACCGCACCGGGGAGCTGTTTTTT. Translation gives CASSLYRTGELFF. Supplemented by reference TRBV7-2 and TRBJ2-2, the full variable domain reads GAGVSQSPSNKVTEKGKDVELRCDPISGHTALYWYRQSLGQGLEFLIYFQGNSAPDKSGLPSDRFSAERTGGSVSTLTIQRTQQEDSAVYLCASSLYRTGELFFGEGSRLTVL.

The V and J genes are TRBV5-4 and TRBJ1-4; TRBD1 might be the D (5 bases). The V gene's germline CDR1 is SGHNT and CDR2 YYREEE (reference sequence). V lost 3 bases and J lost 5, with 14 bases in between. The CDR3 is 15 residues long. The CDR3 coding sequence is TGTGCCAGCAGCTCAATGGCGGGGGAAAATGAAAAACTGTTTTTT. Translated: CASSSMAGENEKLFF.

This chain uses TRBV6-5 with TRBJ2-1; D might be TRBD1 (6 bases). V was cut by 6 bases and J by 0 bases, with 12 bases left in between. CDR3 length: 15 residues. The germline gives CDR1 MNHEY, CDR2 SVGAGI. CDR3: CASRDNRDSYNEQFF. DNA for the CDR3: TGTGCCAGCAGAGATAACAGGGACTCCTACAATGAGCAGTTCTTC.

This chain uses TRBV2 with TRBJ1-1; maybe TRBD1 (5 bases). The germline V gene encodes CDR1 SNHLY and CDR2 FYNNEI. The CDR3 extends over 15 amino acids. The ends were cut back, 6 bases at V and 3 bases at J, with 17 bases in the middle. In nucleotides, the CDR3 is TGTGCCAGCAGGCCCTTTCGGTTAGGGGACACTGAAGCTTTCTTT. Its translation is CASRPFRLGDTEAFF.

The chain carries TRBV7-9 and TRBJ1-2; D is possibly TRBD1 (6 bases). Germline V CDR1 and CDR2: SEHNR, FQNEAQ (reference sequence). Trimming removed 2 bases at V and 8 bases at J, with 12 bases between. The CDR3 covers 13 residues. The CDR3 DNA sequence: TGTGCCAGCAGCTTATCCGCAGGGGCGGGCTACACCTTC. Translating gives CASSLSAGAGYTF.

By proportion, this clone is medium-sized. The germline gene is not matched at one end of the junction; a read error may be the cause. The chain employs TRBV4-3 and TRBJ2-3; D is unclear. CDR1 and CDR2 from the germline V gene are LGHNA and YSLEER. This CDR3 comprises 15 residues. Here the CDR3 reads CASSEDAEDTDTQYF. In nucleotides, the CDR3 is TGCGCCAGCAGCGAAGATGCAGAGGACACAGATACGCAGTATTTT.

The chain combines TRBV7-9 with TRBJ2-4; the D is unclear. The CDR3 length is 15 residues. CDR1 is SEHNR and CDR2 is FQNEAQ in the germline V gene (reference sequence). Trimming shortened V by 1 base and J by 0 bases, and 7 bases separated the two germline ends. CDR3 in DNA: TGTGCCAGCAGCTTAGTGGGCCTAGCCAAAAACATTCAGTACTTC. Protein sequence: CASSLVGLAKNIQYF.

The DNA for the CDR3 is TGCGCCAGCAGCCCGGCGGCTATCTACGAGCAGTACTTC. Translation: CASSPAAIYEQYF. This chain joins TRBV5-1 and TRBJ2-7; no definite D call. Deletions cut 4 bases from V and 3 bases from J, with 11 bases between. There are 13 residues in the CDR3. CDR1 is SGHRS and CDR2 is YFSETQ in the germline V gene.

The table lists this clone with a few counts. The V gene is TRBV6-5, the J gene TRBJ2-1; unclear D gene. The CDR3 covers 13 residues. CDR1 is MNHEY and CDR2 is SVGAGI in the germline V gene. Trimming cost V 7 bases and J 0 bases, with 7 bases left between them. DNA of the CDR3: TGTGCCAGCAAGGATAGCTCCTACAATGAGCAGTTCTTC. Translating gives CASKDSSYNEQFF.